This T cell receptor (beta chain) was obtained from a study of blood T cell repertoires in COVID-19. On the study more broadly: Sources were T cells, B-cell-depleted T cells, or PBMCs; the material itself was cDNA or gDNA.

With 6 bases clipped from V and 7 bases from J, the junction kept 4 bases outside the gene matches. Germline V gives CDR1 SNHLY, CDR2 FYNNEI. The CDR3 is 13 amino acids. How the authors handled the data: From reference gene primer amplification, estimates of nucleated cell counts were derived. The table came from immunoSEQ multiplex PCR; TCRdb's copy has only in-frame clones and leaves some out. V and J calls plus clone size are reproduced from that table; the DNA served to infer D and trimming. The sample records some 240,000 clones, 80% to 90% being singletons. The chain links TRBV2 to TRBJ2-5; 11 positions agree with TRBD2. The sample taken for sequencing was peripheral blood. This sequence was found in a woman aged 40 to 50 who had recovered from COVID-19. CDR3 sequence (DNA): TGTGCCAGCAGGGGAGGACTAGCGGGGACCCAGTACTTC. It encodes CASRGGLAGTQYF.